Shown below are 10 T cell receptor beta chains from a single sample sequenced in a study of beta chain features in type 1 diabetes. As every portion of the isolated RNA was reverse transcribed, the sequencing read expressed TCRB transcripts. This table comes from immunoSEQ multiplex PCR, and its TCRdb copy is limited to in-frame clones, with some not included. The sample lists under 300,000 clones; 25% to 35% were seen once. Sequencing was done on a sample of central memory CD4+ T cells from blood. Receptor source: a man aged 30 to 45 in good health.

This clone appeared a single time. This chain uses TRBV6-1 with TRBJ1-1, with D perhaps TRBD1 (5 bases). In germline, CDR1 is MNHNS, CDR2 SASEGT. CDR3 size: 14 residues. V was pared by 4 bases and J by 2 bases, with 11 bases between. This CDR3 reads CASSVGGVNTEAFF. As DNA, the CDR3 is TGTGCCAGCAGTGTTGGGGGGGTCAACACTGAAGCTTTCTTT.

This clone appeared a few times. The chain combines TRBV19 with TRBJ2-1; TRBD1 might be the D (5 bases). Trimming took off 9 bases at V and 10 bases at J, with 16 bases between the two ends. Germline-derived CDR1 and CDR2 are LNHDA and SQIVND (reference sequence). The CDR3 loop spans 12 amino acids. CDR3 loop: CASPSRGWEQFF. The CDR3 coding sequence is TGTGCCAGCCCTTCTAGGGGCTGGGAGCAGTTCTTC.

V is TRBV29-1 and J is TRBJ2-2; TRBD1 aligns across 8 bases. Germline trimming cut 6 bases from V and 16 bases from J; bases unmatched to any gene: 16. Germline-derived CDR1 and CDR2 are SQVTM and ANQGSEA. The CDR3 runs 13 residues. The CDR3 reads CSVTHRGAQVRFF. The DNA of the CDR3 is TGCAGCGTCACACACAGGGGGGCGCAGGTGCGGTTTTTT.

The J gene is TRBJ2-1, the V gene TRBV5-1; TRBD2 matches at 8 bases. Losses at the gene ends were 3 bases for V and 7 bases for J; bases not matched to a gene: 6. CDR3 size: 14 residues. The V gene's germline CDR1 is SGHRS and CDR2 YFSETQ. The CDR3, as DNA: TGCGCCAGCAGCTCCGCGGGAGGATGGAATGAGCAGTTCTTC. Translated: CASSSAGGWNEQFF. The full variable domain, with the rest looked up from reference TRBV5-1 and TRBJ2-1, is KAGVTQTPRYLIKTRGQQVTLSCSPISGHRSVSWYQQTPGQGLQFLFEYFSETQRNKGNFPGRFSGRQFSNSRSEMNVSTLELGDSALYLCASSSAGGWNEQFFGPGTRLTVL.

This chain connects TRBV7-9 to TRBJ2-1; 7 bases agree with TRBD2. J gave up 4 bases and V 5 bases, and 11 bases lay outside the gene matches. Germline-derived CDR1 and CDR2 are SEHNR and FQNEAQ (reference sequence). CDR3 length equals 16 residues. CDR3 in amino acids: CASSPRLAGGYNEQFF. For the CDR3, the DNA is TGTGCCAGCAGCCCCCGACTAGCAGGAGGATACAATGAGCAGTTCTTC. The variable domain in full, with the rest retrieved from reference TRBV7-9 and TRBJ2-1, is DTGVSQNPRHKITKRGQNVTFRCDPISEHNRLYWYRQTLGQGPEFLTYFQNEAQLEKSRLLSDRFSAERPKGSFSTLEIQRTEQGDSAMYLCASSPRLAGGYNEQFFGPGTRLTVL.

The gene calls are TRBV2 and TRBJ2-5; 13 bases agree with TRBD2. Per germline, CDR1 SNHLY and CDR2 FYNNEI. The CDR3 has 15 amino acids. V trimming: 3 bases; J trimming: 9 bases; junction bases outside the gene matches: 7. This CDR3 is CASSDALAGGQSQYF. DNA for the CDR3: TGTGCCAGCAGTGACGCACTAGCGGGGGGGCAGTCCCAGTACTTC.

The table lists this clone with a few counts. The chain uses TRBV7-2 and TRBJ2-7; D is uncertain. The V gene lost 5 bases and the J gene lost 0 bases, with 8 bases spanning the gap. Germline CDR1 and CDR2: SGHTA and FQGNSA. The CDR3 length is 13 residues. The CDR3 sequence: CASSRTDSYEQYF. The CDR3 coding sequence is TGTGCCAGCAGCCGGACGGACTCCTACGAGCAGTACTTC.

The rearrangement uses TRBV9 and TRBJ2-7; 8 positions agree with TRBD2. This CDR3 has 16 residues. Germline loops: CDR1 SGDLS, CDR2 YYNGEE. With 4 bases clipped from V and 2 bases from J, the junction kept 11 bases outside the gene matches. The CDR3 sequence is CASSPHPSGLTYEQYF. The DNA of the CDR3 is TGTGCCAGCAGCCCTCATCCTAGCGGGTTAACCTACGAGCAGTACTTC.

The CDR3 DNA sequence: TGTGCCAGCAGTGAAAACGGCCTGAACACTGAAGCTTTCTTT. It translates to CASSENGLNTEAFF. V and J are TRBV6-1 and TRBJ1-1, with D hard to call. This CDR3 spans 14 amino acids. The V and J ends lost 2 bases and 0 bases respectively, with 7 bases between them. The V gene's germline CDR1 is MNHNS and CDR2 SASEGT.

CDR3: CASRLDSNLDTQYF. DNA of the CDR3: TGTGCCAGCAGACTAGACAGTAATCTGGATACGCAGTATTTT. The chain couples TRBV6-1 to TRBJ2-3; D is possibly TRBD1 or TRBD2 (5 bases each). Per the germline V gene, CDR1 is MNHNS and CDR2 is SASEGT. The CDR3 has 14 amino acids. Trimming removed 6 bases at V and 6 bases at J, with 16 bases between.